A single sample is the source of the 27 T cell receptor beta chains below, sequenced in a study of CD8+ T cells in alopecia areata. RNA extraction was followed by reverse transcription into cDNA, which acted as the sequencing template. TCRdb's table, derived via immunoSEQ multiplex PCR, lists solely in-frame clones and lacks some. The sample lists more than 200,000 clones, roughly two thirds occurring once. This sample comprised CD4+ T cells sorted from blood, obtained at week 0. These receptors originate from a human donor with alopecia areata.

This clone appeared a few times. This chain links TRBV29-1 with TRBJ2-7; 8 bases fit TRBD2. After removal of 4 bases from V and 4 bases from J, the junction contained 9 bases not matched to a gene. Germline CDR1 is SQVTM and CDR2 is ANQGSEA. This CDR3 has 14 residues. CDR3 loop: CSVVSAGGTYEQYF. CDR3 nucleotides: TGCAGCGTTGTTTCTGCGGGGGGCACATACGAGCAGTACTTC.

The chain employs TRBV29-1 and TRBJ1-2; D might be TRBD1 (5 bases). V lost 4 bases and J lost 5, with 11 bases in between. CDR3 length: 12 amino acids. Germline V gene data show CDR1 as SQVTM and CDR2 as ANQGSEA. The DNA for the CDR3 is TGCAGCGTTGTGGGGGTGAGGTATGGCTACACCTTC. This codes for CSVVGVRYGYTF.

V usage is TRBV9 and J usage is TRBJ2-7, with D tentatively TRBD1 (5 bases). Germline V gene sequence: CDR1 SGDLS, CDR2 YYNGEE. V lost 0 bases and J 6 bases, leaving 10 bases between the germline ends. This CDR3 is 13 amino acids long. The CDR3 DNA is TGTGCCAGCAGCGTAGACCCCCAGGGCGAGCAGTACTTC. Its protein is CASSVDPQGEQYF.

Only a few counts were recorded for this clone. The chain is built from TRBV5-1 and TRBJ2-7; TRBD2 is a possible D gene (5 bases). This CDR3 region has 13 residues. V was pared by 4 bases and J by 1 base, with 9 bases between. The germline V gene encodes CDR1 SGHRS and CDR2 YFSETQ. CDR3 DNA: TGCGCCAGCAGCCGGACTGATTCCTACGAGCAGTACTTC. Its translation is CASSRTDSYEQYF. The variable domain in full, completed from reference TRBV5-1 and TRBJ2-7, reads KAGVTQTPRYLIKTRGQQVTLSCSPISGHRSVSWYQQTPGQGLQFLFEYFSETQRNKGNFPGRFSGRQFSNSRSEMNVSTLELGDSALYLCASSRTDSYEQYFGPGTRLTVT.

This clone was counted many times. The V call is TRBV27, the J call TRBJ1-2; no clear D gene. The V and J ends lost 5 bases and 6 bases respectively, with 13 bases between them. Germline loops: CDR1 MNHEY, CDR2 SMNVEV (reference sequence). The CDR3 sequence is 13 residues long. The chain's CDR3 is CASSENTGDGYTF. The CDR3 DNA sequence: TGTGCCAGCAGTGAAAACACCGGCGATGGCTACACCTTC.

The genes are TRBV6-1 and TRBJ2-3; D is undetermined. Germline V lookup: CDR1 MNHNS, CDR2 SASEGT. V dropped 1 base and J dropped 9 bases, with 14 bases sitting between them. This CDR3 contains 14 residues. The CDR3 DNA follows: TGTGCCAGCAGTGAAGGGCCTAGTGGAATAACGCAGTATTTT. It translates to CASSEGPSGITQYF.

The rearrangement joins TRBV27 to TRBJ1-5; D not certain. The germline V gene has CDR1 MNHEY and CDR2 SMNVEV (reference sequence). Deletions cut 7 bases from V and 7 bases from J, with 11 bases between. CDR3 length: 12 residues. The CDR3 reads CASTSNGQPQHF. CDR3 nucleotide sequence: TGTGCCAGCACCTCCAATGGGCAGCCCCAGCATTTT.

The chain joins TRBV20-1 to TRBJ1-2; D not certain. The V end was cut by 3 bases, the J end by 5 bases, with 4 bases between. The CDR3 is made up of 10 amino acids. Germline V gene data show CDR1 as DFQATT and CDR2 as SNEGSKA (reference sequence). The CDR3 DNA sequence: TGCAGTGCTAGGGGTTATGGCTACACCTTC. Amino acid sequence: CSARGYGYTF.

The CDR3 DNA is TGTGCCAGCAGCTTTAAAGGGGACCTAGCCAAAAACATTCAGTACTTC. Translation: CASSFKGDLAKNIQYF. This chain links TRBV5-6 with TRBJ2-4; tentatively, D is TRBD1 or TRBD2 (5 bases each). The germline V gene has CDR1 SGHDT and CDR2 YYEEEE. V lost 2 bases and J lost 0, with 12 bases in between. The CDR3 spans 16 residues.

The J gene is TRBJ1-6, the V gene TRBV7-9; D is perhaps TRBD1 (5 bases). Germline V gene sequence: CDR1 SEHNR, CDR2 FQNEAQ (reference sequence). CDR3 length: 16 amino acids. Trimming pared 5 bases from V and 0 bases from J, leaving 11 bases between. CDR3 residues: CASSPAGPSYNSPLHF. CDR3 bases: TGTGCCAGCAGCCCCGCGGGACCCTCCTATAATTCACCCCTCCACTTT.

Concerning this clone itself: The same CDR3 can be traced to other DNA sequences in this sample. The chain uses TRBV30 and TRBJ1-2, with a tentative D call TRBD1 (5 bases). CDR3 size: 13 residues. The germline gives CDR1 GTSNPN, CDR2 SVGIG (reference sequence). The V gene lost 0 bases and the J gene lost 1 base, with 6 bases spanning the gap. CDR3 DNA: TGTGCCTGGAGTGTGGGGCTTAACTATGGCTACACCTTC. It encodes CAWSVGLNYGYTF.

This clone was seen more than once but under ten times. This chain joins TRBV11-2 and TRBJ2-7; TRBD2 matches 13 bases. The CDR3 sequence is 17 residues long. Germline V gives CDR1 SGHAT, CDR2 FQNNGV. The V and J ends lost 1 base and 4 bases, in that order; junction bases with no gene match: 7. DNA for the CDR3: TGTGCCAGCAGCTTAGTGGCGACTAGCGGGGGGTTATACGAGCAGTACTTC. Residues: CASSLVATSGGLYEQYF.

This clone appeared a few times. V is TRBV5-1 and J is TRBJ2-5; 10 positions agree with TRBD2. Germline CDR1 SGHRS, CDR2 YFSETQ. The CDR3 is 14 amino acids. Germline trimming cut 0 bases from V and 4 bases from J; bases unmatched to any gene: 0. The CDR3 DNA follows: TGCGCCAGCAGCTTGGCTAGCGGGGGAGAGACCCAGTACTTC. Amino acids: CASSLASGGETQYF.

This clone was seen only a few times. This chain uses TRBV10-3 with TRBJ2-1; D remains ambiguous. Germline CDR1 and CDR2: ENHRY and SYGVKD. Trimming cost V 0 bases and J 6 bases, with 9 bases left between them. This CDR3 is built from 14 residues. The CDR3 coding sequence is TGTGCCATCAGTGAGTCGGACGGAAGCAATGAGCAGTTCTTC. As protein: CAISESDGSNEQFF.

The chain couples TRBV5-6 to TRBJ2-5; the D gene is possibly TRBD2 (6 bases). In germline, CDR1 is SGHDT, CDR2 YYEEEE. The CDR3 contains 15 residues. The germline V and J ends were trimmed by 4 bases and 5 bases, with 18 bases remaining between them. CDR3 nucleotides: TGTGCCAGCAGCACTGGGGGTAGGAGGGTCGAGACCCAGTACTTC. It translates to CASSTGGRRVETQYF.

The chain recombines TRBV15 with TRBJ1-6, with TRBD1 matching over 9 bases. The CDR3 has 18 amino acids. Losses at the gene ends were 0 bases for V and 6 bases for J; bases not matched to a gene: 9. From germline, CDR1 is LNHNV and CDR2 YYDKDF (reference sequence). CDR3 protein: CATSRDVQGAHGNSPLHF. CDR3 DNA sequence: TGTGCCACCAGCAGAGATGTACAGGGGGCTCATGGTAATTCACCCCTCCACTTT.

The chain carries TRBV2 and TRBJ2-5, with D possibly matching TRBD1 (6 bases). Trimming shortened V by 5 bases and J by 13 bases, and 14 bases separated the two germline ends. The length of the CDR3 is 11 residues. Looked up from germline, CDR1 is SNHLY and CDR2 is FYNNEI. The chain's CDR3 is CASSPGVDGYF. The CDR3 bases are TGTGCCAGCAGTCCAGGGGTAGACGGGTACTTC. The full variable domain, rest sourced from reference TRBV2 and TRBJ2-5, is EPEVTQTPSHQVTQMGQEVILRCVPISNHLYFYWYRQILGQKVEFLVSFYNNEISEKSEIFDDQFSVERPDGSNFTLKIRSTKLEDSAMYFCASSPGVDGYFGPGTRLLVL.

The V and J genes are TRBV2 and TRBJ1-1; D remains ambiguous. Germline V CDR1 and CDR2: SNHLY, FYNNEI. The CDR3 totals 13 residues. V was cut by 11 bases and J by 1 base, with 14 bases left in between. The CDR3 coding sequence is TGTGCCGGCGCCTTTGCGGAGAACACTGAAGCTTTCTTT. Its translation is CAGAFAENTEAFF.

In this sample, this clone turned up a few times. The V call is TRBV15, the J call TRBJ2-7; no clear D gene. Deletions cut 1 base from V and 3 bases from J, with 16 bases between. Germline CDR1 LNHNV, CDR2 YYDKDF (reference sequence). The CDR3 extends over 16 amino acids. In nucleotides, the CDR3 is TGTGCCACCAGCAGAGTAGCCCCCCGCGGCGACTACGAGCAGTACTTC. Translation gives CATSRVAPRGDYEQYF.

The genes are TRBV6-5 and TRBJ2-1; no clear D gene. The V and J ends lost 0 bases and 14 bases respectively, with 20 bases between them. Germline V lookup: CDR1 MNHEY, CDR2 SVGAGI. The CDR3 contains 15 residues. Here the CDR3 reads CASSYSFLLRKEEFF. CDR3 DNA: TGTGCCAGCAGTTACTCATTTCTTCTCAGGAAAGAGGAGTTCTTC.

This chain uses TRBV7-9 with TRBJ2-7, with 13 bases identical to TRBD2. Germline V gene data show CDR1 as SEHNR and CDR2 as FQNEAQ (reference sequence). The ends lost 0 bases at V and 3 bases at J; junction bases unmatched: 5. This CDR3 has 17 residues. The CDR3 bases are TGTGCCAGCAGCTTAGCGCCCGGGACTAGCGGGGTCTACGAGCAGTACTTC. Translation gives CASSLAPGTSGVYEQYF.

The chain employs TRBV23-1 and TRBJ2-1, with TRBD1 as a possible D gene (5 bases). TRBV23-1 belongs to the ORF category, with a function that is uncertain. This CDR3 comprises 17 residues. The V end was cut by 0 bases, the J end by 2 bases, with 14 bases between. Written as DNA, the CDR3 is TGCGCCAGCAGTCAATCTTGGACAACCTCGGCCTACAATGAGCAGTTCTTC. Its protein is CASSQSWTTSAYNEQFF.

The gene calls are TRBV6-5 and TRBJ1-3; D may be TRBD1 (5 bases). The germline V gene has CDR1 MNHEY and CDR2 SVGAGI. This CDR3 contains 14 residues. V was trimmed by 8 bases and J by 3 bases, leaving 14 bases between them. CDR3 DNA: TGTGCCAGCGGCCGGGGGGGATTTGGAAACACCATATATTTT. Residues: CASGRGGFGNTIYF.

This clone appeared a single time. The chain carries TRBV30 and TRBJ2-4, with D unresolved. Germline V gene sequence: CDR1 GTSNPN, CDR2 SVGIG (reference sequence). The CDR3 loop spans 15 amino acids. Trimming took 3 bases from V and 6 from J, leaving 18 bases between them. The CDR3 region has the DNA TGTGCCTGGAGACATCCAGGTAGCAGTGGAAACATTCAGTACTTC. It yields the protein CAWRHPGSSGNIQYF.

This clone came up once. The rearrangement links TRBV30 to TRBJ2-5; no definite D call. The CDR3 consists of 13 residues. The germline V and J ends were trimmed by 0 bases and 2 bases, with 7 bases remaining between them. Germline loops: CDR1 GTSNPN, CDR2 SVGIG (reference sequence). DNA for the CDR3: TGTGCCTGGAGTGTAAGGGCGCAAGAGACCCAGTACTTC. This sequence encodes CAWSVRAQETQYF.

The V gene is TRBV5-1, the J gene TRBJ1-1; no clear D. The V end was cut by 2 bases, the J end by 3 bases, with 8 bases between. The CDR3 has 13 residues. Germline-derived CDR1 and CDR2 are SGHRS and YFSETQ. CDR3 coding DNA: TGCGCCAGCAGCTTTGCCCCCGACACTGAAGCTTTCTTT. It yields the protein CASSFAPDTEAFF.

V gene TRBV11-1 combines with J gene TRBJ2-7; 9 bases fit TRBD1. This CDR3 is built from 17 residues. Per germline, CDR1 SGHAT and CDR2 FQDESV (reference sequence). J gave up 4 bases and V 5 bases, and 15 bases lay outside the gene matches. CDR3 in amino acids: CASSGGLSGQGPYEQYF. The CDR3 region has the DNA TGTGCCAGCAGCGGCGGTCTGTCGGGACAGGGCCCTTACGAGCAGTACTTC.